The present T cell receptor beta chain was sequenced within a study of technical replicates of blood from several donors. Assay used: immunoSEQ multiplex PCR; TCRdb lists only in-frame clones, some missing. The data show roughly 71,000 clones, roughly 96% seen once. Per the germline V gene, CDR1 is SGDLS and CDR2 is YYNGEE. The CDR3 loop spans 12 amino acids. V lost 1 base to trimming and J lost 6 bases, with 5 bases between them. J is TRBJ2-1 and V is TRBV9; D is unclear. The receptor was isolated from a human donor in good health. The sample taken for sequencing was T cells isolated from PBMCs. The CDR3 DNA follows: TGTGCCAGCAGCGTAAACGGCAATGAGCAGTTCTTC. This encodes CASSVNGNEQFF.